These 15 T cell receptor beta chains came from one sample sequenced in a study of regulatory T cells in long-lasting Graves disease. According to the study, TCR beta libraries were built with iRepertoire HTBI primers and CDR3-region Arm-PCR. TCRdb re-called the multiplex PCR reads with MiXCR, one entry per CDR3 protein. The sample has hundreds of thousands of distinct CDR3 sequences, around 15% seen once; the top ten hold about 20%. The time point: newly diagnosed GD, antithyroid drugs for less than 3 months. Construction of the TCR library relied on RNA isolated from PBMCs. Sequenced material: peripheral blood mononuclear cells (PBMCs), taken at new diagnosis, from a patient treated with antithyroid drugs. All receptors come from a female donor with Graves disease.

V usage is TRBV5-1 and J usage is TRBJ1-2; a weak D match, TRBD1 (5 bases). Between the trimmed V and J ends, which lost 4 bases and 2 bases, there was a span of 27 bases. CDR3 size: 19 residues. CDR1 and CDR2 (germline): SGHRS, YFSETQ. The CDR3 loop reads CASSPPGTTDSKPNYGYTF. The CDR3 DNA is TGCGCCAGCAGCCCCCCTGGGACTACCGACAGTAAGCCAAACTATGGCTACACCTTC.

In its sample, this clonotype was seen many times. The V call is TRBV20-1, the J call TRBJ1-6, with D unresolved. Germline CDR1 and CDR2: DFQATT and SNEGSKA (reference sequence). Trimming removed 3 bases from V and 8 bases from J, with 11 bases in between. The CDR3 is 13 residues long. CDR3 amino acids: CSASLWGDSPLHF. CDR3 coding DNA: TGCAGTGCTAGCTTGTGGGGAGATTCACCCCTCCACTTT.

The sample holds many counts of this clonotype. The chain employs TRBV5-1 and TRBJ2-1; D call uncertain. Trimming pared 0 bases from V and 3 bases from J, leaving 4 bases between. Per germline, CDR1 SGHRS and CDR2 YFSETQ. The CDR3 runs to 13 residues. The CDR3 sequence is CASSLASYNEQFF. CDR3 nucleotide sequence: TGCGCCAGCAGCTTGGCGAGCTACAATGAGCAGTTCTTC.

This sequence joins TRBV19 and TRBJ1-2; D is unclear. The CDR3 is made up of 15 amino acids. The ends were cut back, 7 bases at V and 0 bases at J, with 15 bases in the middle. Germline CDR1 LNHDA, CDR2 SQIVND (reference sequence). CDR3 sequence (DNA): TGTGCCAGTAATCCGACGGGAGCTACTAACTATGGCTACACCTTC. Its translation: CASNPTGATNYGYTF. Combining the CDR3 with reference TRBV19 and TRBJ1-2 gives the whole variable domain DGGITQSPKYLFRKEGQNVTLSCEQNLNHDAMYWYRQDPGQGLRLIYYSQIVNDFQKGDIAEGYSVSREKKESFPLTVTSAQKNPTAFYLCASNPTGATNYGYTFGSGTRLTVV.

In this sample, this clonotype turned up many times. The chain joins TRBV7-2 to TRBJ2-2; TRBD1 agrees at 7 bases. Germline V gene lookup returns CDR1 SGHTA and CDR2 FQGNSA. V lost 5 bases and J lost 3; bases outside the gene matches: 9. This CDR3 region has 16 residues. The CDR3 DNA reads TGTGCCAGCAGCCTCACGACAGGGTGGGACACCGGGGAGCTGTTTTTT. The encoded protein is CASSLTTGWDTGELFF.

This clonotype was seen repeatedly, ten times or more. The chain couples TRBV28 to TRBJ1-2; D not resolved. Trimming removed 5 bases at V and 4 bases at J, with 17 bases between. The CDR3 length is 15 residues. CDR1 is MDHEN, CDR2 SYDVKM, per germline. The CDR3 protein is CASSPVERHPYGYTF. CDR3 DNA sequence: TGTGCCAGCAGTCCCGTGGAGCGGCACCCCTATGGCTACACCTTC.

This clonotype showed up many times. This rearrangement joins TRBV20-1 to TRBJ2-7, with TRBD2 matching over 13 bases. The V and J ends lost 1 base and 4 bases, in that order; junction bases with no gene match: 4. CDR1 DFQATT and CDR2 SNEGSKA come from the germline V gene (reference sequence). This CDR3 is built from 15 residues. The CDR3 nucleotides are TGCAGTGCTAGAGGGACTAGCGGGGGCGGTTACGAGCAGTACTTC. Translating it yields CSARGTSGGGYEQYF.

This clonotype was counted ten times or more. J is TRBJ1-2 and V is TRBV7-9; D not resolved. Germline-derived CDR1 and CDR2 are SEHNR and FQNEAQ (reference sequence). V gave up 6 bases and J gave up 4 bases, with 12 bases separating them. This CDR3 is built from 13 residues. The DNA of the CDR3 is TGTGCCAGCAGGTCGACGGAACTCTATGGCTACACCTTC. Its protein product is CASRSTELYGYTF.

The table lists this clonotype with many counts. The J gene is TRBJ1-4, the V gene TRBV27; D gene unclear. CDR3 size: 13 residues. Germline assignment: CDR1 MNHEY and CDR2 SMNVEV (reference sequence). Trimming removed 5 bases at V and 1 base at J, with 5 bases between. The CDR3 DNA follows: TGTGCCAGCAGTCCCAGAACTAATGAAAAACTGTTTTTT. This encodes CASSPRTNEKLFF.

Concerning this clonotype: Given a far larger clone just one base away, this is likely a sequencing read error. The V and J genes are TRBV7-2 and TRBJ2-1; D not resolved. This CDR3 spans 15 amino acids. Trimming removed 2 bases from V and 10 bases from J, with 18 bases in between. The V gene's germline CDR1 is SGHTA and CDR2 FQGNSA. CDR3 amino acids: CASSLSDWSSYEQFF. The CDR3 DNA reads as TGTGCCAGCAGCTTATCCGACTGGAGCTCCTACGAGCAGTTCTTC.

The rearrangement joins TRBV30 to TRBJ2-1, with TRBD2 matching 10 bases. CDR1 and CDR2 (germline): GTSNPN, SVGIG (reference sequence). The CDR3 runs to 15 residues. V dropped 0 bases and J dropped 6; count of bases not matched to a gene: 5. The CDR3, as DNA: TGTGCCTGGAGTGTGGGCCTAGCGGGAGCCAATGAGCAGTTCTTC. Translation gives CAWSVGLAGANEQFF.

Ten or more counts support this clonotype. The J gene is TRBJ2-7, the V gene TRBV12-3 or TRBV12-4; D is unclear. Trimming took off 2 bases at V and 8 bases at J, with 7 bases between the two ends. This CDR3 comprises 11 residues. CDR3 amino acids: CASSLSTQQYF. CDR3 nucleotide sequence: TGTGCCAGCAGTTTATCCACCCAGCAGTACTTC.

This clonotype has ten or more counts. The chain recombines TRBV20-1 with TRBJ2-5; D is perhaps TRBD1 (6 bases). V lost 1 base and J 2 bases, leaving 11 bases between the germline ends. CDR1 is DFQATT, CDR2 SNEGSKA, per germline (reference sequence). The CDR3 loop spans 14 amino acids. The CDR3 nucleotides are TGCAGTGCTAGAGTTCAGGACAGACAAGAGACCCAGTACTTC. The encoded protein is CSARVQDRQETQYF.

This clonotype was seen ten or more times. The V call is TRBV20-1, the J call TRBJ2-3; TRBD2 matches 8 bases. V dropped 3 bases and J dropped 4; count of bases not matched to a gene: 6. The CDR3 spans 14 residues. Germline CDR1 is DFQATT and CDR2 is SNEGSKA (reference sequence). The DNA for the CDR3 is TGCAGTGCTAGTCGGCGGGGGGCCTCAGATACGCAGTATTTT. Encoded protein: CSASRRGASDTQYF.

This clonotype was observed a few times. A much bigger clone sits one base away, suggesting this may be a read error. The chain is built from TRBV10-3 and TRBJ2-3, with D possibly being TRBD1 or TRBD2 (6 bases each). The CDR3 is 16 residues long. CDR1 and CDR2 (germline): ENHRY, SYGVKD. V was trimmed by 4 bases and J by 2 bases, leaving 16 bases between them. The CDR3 reads CAISATSWGATDTQYF. The CDR3 region has the DNA TGTGCCATCAGTGCGACTAGTTGGGGGGCCACAGATACGCAGTATTTT.